The rows below give T cell receptor beta chains drawn from one sample of a study of T cell responses to AZD1222 COVID-19 vaccine. Some clones are missing from TCRdb's copy, which holds only in-frame ones; the method was immunoSEQ multiplex PCR. Among tens of thousands of clones listed, about 91% were seen once. The sample here was peripheral blood, taken on day 0 of MenACWY control vaccination. The receptors originated from an adult in good health. Both conserved end residues are part of each CDR3. Each record gives: clone size, J gene, V gene, D gene, CDR3 protein, CDR3 DNA. D genes are given only for firm matches. Not every row has a clone size; where given, it reads once, few, many or a size class.

.,TRBJ1-2,TRBV27,TRBD1,CASSSRTGQGNYGYTF,TGTGCCAGCAGCTCTAGGACGGGACAGGGGAACTATGGCTACACCTTC
.,TRBJ1-6,TRBV2,.,CASRAGAGNSPLHF,TGTGCCAGCAGGGCCGGGGCTGGTAATTCACCCCTCCACTTT
.,TRBJ1-2,TRBV7-8,.,CASSPVSRGAGYTF,TGTGCCAGCAGCCCGGTTTCACGGGGGGCGGGCTACACCTTC
.,TRBJ2-2,TRBV7-9,.,CAEALTGEADTGELFF,TGTGCCGAAGCCCTTACAGGGGAGGCGGACACCGGGGAGCTGTTTTTT
.,TRBJ1-2,TRBV2,.,CASSVSGNYGYTF,TGTGCCAGCAGTGTTTCTGGGAACTATGGCTACACCTTC
.,TRBJ1-2,TRBV12-5,.,CASGLNMGTLYGYTF,TGTGCTAGTGGTTTAAACATGGGCACACTCTATGGCTACACCTTC
.,TRBJ2-5,TRBV28,.,CASSGGTGPRRTQYF,TGTGCCAGCAGTGGGGGAACAGGGCCGCGGCGGACCCAGTACTTC
.,TRBJ1-2,TRBV9,.,CASSDTGSPGYTF,TGTGCCAGCAGCGACACAGGGAGTCCTGGCTACACCTTC
.,TRBJ1-2,TRBV28,TRBD1,CASSPGTGGFKGYGYTF,TGTGCCAGCAGTCCCGGGACAGGGGGCTTCAAGGGTTATGGCTACACCTTC
.,TRBJ2-1,TRBV7-9,.,CASSYNRGNEQFF,TGTGCCAGCAGCTACAATCGGGGGAATGAGCAGTTCTTC
medium-sized,TRBJ1-3,TRBV5-4,.,CASSSAGGSGNTIYF,TGTGCCAGCAGTTCCGCCGGGGGATCTGGAAACACCATATATTTT
.,TRBJ2-2,TRBV6-1,TRBD2,CASSDETSGPPRELFF,TGTGCCAGCAGTGACGAGACTAGCGGCCCTCCCCGGGAGCTGTTTTTT
.,TRBJ1-2,TRBV7-8,TRBD1,CASSDRGSDYGYTF,TGTGCCAGCAGCGACAGGGGGTCGGACTATGGCTACACCTTC
.,TRBJ2-7,TRBV5-1,.,CASSLNLRGNSYEQYF,TGCGCCAGCAGCTTAAACCTCAGGGGAAACTCCTACGAGCAGTACTTC
.,TRBJ1-3,TRBV6-5,.,CASRTGSSSGNTIYF,TGTGCCAGCCGAACAGGATCTAGCTCTGGAAACACCATATATTTT
.,TRBJ2-1,TRBV7-9,TRBD2,CASSSRVSGGPSYNEQFF,TGTGCCAGCAGCTCCAGGGTTAGCGGGGGCCCCTCCTACAATGAGCAGTTCTTC
few,TRBJ1-6,TRBV5-1,.,CASSLDRKNSPLHF,TGCGCCAGCAGCTTGGATCGGAAAAATTCACCCCTCCACTTT
.,TRBJ2-7,TRBV21-1,.,CASSKTTEYEQYF,TGTGCCAGCAGCAAGACGACAGAGTACGAGCAGTACTTC
.,TRBJ1-1,TRBV6-5,TRBD1,CASAPGQGFTEAFF,TGTGCCAGCGCCCCGGGACAGGGATTCACTGAAGCTTTCTTT
.,TRBJ2-1,TRBV12-2,.,CASRLERGRVAGAPSSYNEQFF,TGTGCAAGTCGCTTAGAGAGGGGGCGGGTAGCGGGGGCCCCGAGCTCCTACAATGAGCAGTTCTTC
.,TRBJ1-2,TRBV7-2,TRBD1,CASSQQGGRNGYTF,TGTGCCAGCAGCCAACAGGGGGGGAGAAATGGCTACACCTTC
.,TRBJ1-5,TRBV6-2/TRBV6-3,TRBD1,CASSYYGTVNQPQHF,TGTGCCAGCAGTTACTATGGGACAGTTAATCAGCCCCAGCATTTT
.,TRBJ1-2,TRBV6-2/TRBV6-3,.,CASSKDLYGYTF,TGTGCCAGCAGTAAGGATCTCTATGGCTACACCTTC
.,TRBJ2-1,TRBV5-1,TRBD1,CASSFLTGNDEQFF,TGCGCCAGCAGCTTCCTGACAGGGAACGATGAGCAGTTCTTC
.,TRBJ2-3,TRBV11-3,.,CASSLDSDQILDTQYF,TGTGCCAGCAGCTTAGACAGCGACCAAATACTCGATACGCAGTATTTT
.,TRBJ2-3,TRBV5-1,.,CASSSQTSTDTQYF,TGCGCCAGCAGCTCTCAAACTAGCACAGATACGCAGTATTTT
.,TRBJ2-5,TRBV4-1,.,CASSRGDGQETQYF,TGCGCCAGCAGCCGCGGGGACGGCCAAGAGACCCAGTACTTC
.,TRBJ2-5,TRBV5-1,.,CASKTGTHRIQETQYF,TGCGCCAGCAAGACCGGGACTCACCGGATACAAGAGACCCAGTACTTC